The 32 T cell receptor beta chains in this list originate from one sample, sequenced in a study of T cell repertoires in cytomegalovirus infection. Via MiXCR, TCRdb re-called the reads, giving one row per CDR3 protein. The sample lists approximately 260,000 distinct CDR3 sequences, approximately 17% occurring once. The sample was CD8+ T cells from PBMCs. Receptors were obtained from a human donor in good health (CMV status not recorded). Some clones in this sample may be carry-over from other donors' samples.

The rearrangement uses TRBV27 and TRBJ1-1; D perhaps matches TRBD1 (6 bases). Germline loops: CDR1 MNHEY, CDR2 SMNVEV (reference sequence). Trimming shortened V by 6 bases and J by 3 bases, and 11 bases separated the two germline ends. There are 13 residues in the CDR3. The CDR3 sequence is CASSLDRYTEAFF. The CDR3 DNA follows: TGTGCCAGCAGCCTTGACAGGTACACTGAAGCTTTCTTT.

This clonotype was recorded once. The rearrangement links TRBV4-1 to TRBJ2-5; D is perhaps TRBD1 (6 bases). Per the germline V gene, CDR1 is MGHRA and CDR2 is YSYEKL. There are 15 residues in the CDR3. With 4 bases removed from V and 2 bases from J, the gap between germline ends came to 14 bases. The CDR3 protein is CASSLHQGRQETQYF. CDR3 nucleotides: TGCGCCAGCAGCCTTCACCAGGGGCGACAAGAGACCCAGTACTTC.

This clonotype was recorded many times. This chain uses TRBV12-3 or TRBV12-4 with TRBJ2-7; the D gene is possibly TRBD1 (5 bases). V was trimmed by 5 bases and J by 2 bases, leaving 13 bases between them. There are 14 residues in the CDR3. The CDR3 loop is CASSGASGPYEQYF. The CDR3 DNA sequence: TGTGCCAGCAGTGGAGCGTCAGGGCCCTACGAGCAGTACTTC.

This clonotype was observed at least ten times. J is TRBJ2-7 and V is TRBV11-2, with TRBD2 identical over 12 bases. The germline V gene encodes CDR1 SGHAT and CDR2 FQNNGV. This CDR3 region has 14 residues. V trimming: 4 bases; J trimming: 3 bases; junction bases outside the gene matches: 1. Here the CDR3 reads CASSWTSGDYEQYF. DNA for the CDR3: TGTGCCAGCAGCTGGACTAGCGGGGACTACGAGCAGTACTTC.

This clonotype was seen more than once but under ten times. The chain has TRBV10-3 and TRBJ2-1; 8 bases line up with TRBD2. CDR3 length: 19 residues. V was clipped by 0 bases and J by 6 bases; unmatched bases: 16. Germline CDR1 ENHRY, CDR2 SYGVKD. The CDR3 loop is CAISESTPWTAGATNEQFF. The CDR3 bases are TGTGCCATCAGTGAGTCGACCCCCTGGACAGCGGGGGCCACCAATGAGCAGTTCTTC.

This clonotype has ten or more counts. V is TRBV7-2 and J is TRBJ1-4; a weak D match, TRBD1 (5 bases). V was clipped by 1 base and J by 7 bases, with 19 bases between them. This CDR3 comprises 17 residues. From germline, CDR1 is SGHTA and CDR2 FQGNSA. The CDR3 sequence is CASSLDLVRGTGEKLFF. CDR3 nucleotides: TGTGCCAGCAGCTTAGATTTGGTCCGGGGGACTGGTGAAAAACTGTTTTTT.

This clonotype was seen ten or more times. CDR3 sequence: CASSLFGAEEQFF. For the CDR3, the DNA is TGTGCCAGCAGCTTATTTGGGGCGGAGGAGCAGTTCTTC. This chain connects TRBV7-9 to TRBJ2-1, with D possibly being TRBD1 (5 bases). Germline values: CDR1 SEHNR, CDR2 FQNEAQ (reference sequence). CDR3 size: 13 residues. The V and J ends lost 2 bases and 10 bases respectively, with 12 bases between them.

This clonotype turned up a few times. The V gene is TRBV18, the J gene TRBJ2-3, with 7 bases identical to TRBD2. Germline V gene lookup returns CDR1 KGHSH and CDR2 LQKENI. The CDR3 length is 16 residues. Trimming cost V 4 bases and J 5 bases; bases outside gene matches: 12. As DNA, the CDR3 is TGTGCCAGCTCACAGCTGGGACTACCGCCGTTAGATACGCAGTATTTT. This codes for CASSQLGLPPLDTQYF.

This clonotype was detected a few times. The rearrangement links TRBV5-4 to TRBJ2-2; 10 bases are shared with TRBD1. Germline lookup yields CDR1 SGHNT and CDR2 YYREEE (reference sequence). The V gene end was trimmed by 4 bases and the J gene end by 7 bases; junction bases not matched to a gene: 7. The CDR3 has 15 residues. This CDR3 reads CASSPGQGEIGELFF. The CDR3 region has the DNA TGTGCCAGCAGCCCCGGACAGGGGGAGATCGGGGAGCTGTTTTTT.

The sample holds a few counts of this clonotype. The CDR3 sequence is CASSQVEAGAGRSGELFF. The CDR3 bases are TGTGCCAGCAGCCAAGTGGAAGCGGGGGCTGGTCGTTCCGGGGAGCTGTTTTTT. The genes are TRBV14 and TRBJ2-2, with TRBD2 matching 8 bases. J lost 6 bases, V lost 1 base, and 13 bases had no gene match. The CDR3 runs 18 residues. CDR1 is SGHDN, CDR2 FVKESK, per germline.

CDR3 sequence: CASSYPGLAGTGELFF. The CDR3 region has the DNA TGTGCCAGCAGCTATCCGGGACTAGCGGGCACCGGGGAGCTGTTTTTT. This chain links TRBV4-2 with TRBJ2-2; 12 bases align to TRBD2. Losses at the gene ends were 5 bases for V and 4 bases for J; bases not matched to a gene: 5. The CDR3 consists of 16 residues. CDR1 and CDR2 (germline): LGHNA, YNFKEQ.

This clonotype was seen a handful of times. This chain joins TRBV15 and TRBJ2-1; a possible D gene is TRBD2 (6 bases). The V gene lost 3 bases and the J gene lost 10 bases, with 19 bases spanning the gap. This CDR3 spans 15 amino acids. Germline CDR1 is LNHNV and CDR2 is YYDKDF (reference sequence). This CDR3 reads CATSSRDSSQEEQFF. The CDR3 bases are TGTGCCACCAGCAGCCGGGACTCATCGCAGGAGGAGCAGTTCTTC.

V gene TRBV9 combines with J gene TRBJ2-3; perhaps TRBD2 as D (6 bases). The CDR3 contains 13 residues. Trimming left V 6 bases short and J 2 bases short, with 10 bases between. Germline V gives CDR1 SGDLS, CDR2 YYNGEE. CDR3 DNA: TGTGCCAGCAACCTACTAGCCACAGATACGCAGTATTTT. It is translated as CASNLLATDTQYF.

The gene calls are TRBV5-6 and TRBJ2-2, with D possibly being TRBD1 (6 bases). Deletions cut 0 bases from V and 0 bases from J, with 18 bases between. Germline loops: CDR1 SGHDT, CDR2 YYEEEE. CDR3 length equals 19 residues. The CDR3 is CASSLAAWTEISNTGELFF. The CDR3 coding sequence is TGTGCCAGCAGCTTGGCCGCTTGGACAGAAATTTCGAACACCGGGGAGCTGTTTTTT.

This clonotype was recorded only once. A much larger clone is a single base away; this may be a read error. The rearrangement joins TRBV6-1 to TRBJ2-2; no reliable D call. CDR1 is MNHNS and CDR2 is SASEGT in the germline V gene. This CDR3 has 14 amino acids. The V end was cut by 3 bases, the J end by 5 bases, with 10 bases between. CDR3 in DNA: TGTGCCAGCAGTGACAGGCCAGCTACCGGGGAGCTGTTTTTT. Translating it yields CASSDRPATGELFF.

The chain recombines TRBV6-2 or TRBV6-3 with TRBJ1-5; possibly TRBD1 for D (6 bases). Trimming removed 6 bases at V and 1 base at J, with 19 bases between. Germline CDR1 is MNHEY and CDR2 is SVGEGT. The length of the CDR3 is 17 residues. CDR3 coding DNA: TGTGCCAGCAGACGCCCGGACAGTGACGGGAGCAATCAGCCCCAGCATTTT. This codes for CASRRPDSDGSNQPQHF.

J is TRBJ1-4 and V is TRBV4-3; TRBD1 agrees at 8 bases. The germline gives CDR1 LGHNA, CDR2 YSLEER. With 0 bases clipped from V and 8 bases from J, the junction kept 5 bases outside the gene matches. The CDR3 extends over 15 amino acids. CDR3: CASSQDLSGGEKLFF. CDR3 bases: TGCGCCAGCAGCCAAGATTTGTCAGGGGGCGAAAAACTGTTTTTT.

The table lists this clonotype with many counts. CDR3 DNA: TGTGCCAGCAGCTCATCGGGAGGCAATCAGCCCCAGCATTTT. This translates into CASSSSGGNQPQHF. The chain couples TRBV7-8 to TRBJ1-5; D ambiguous. The CDR3 spans 14 residues. Germline V gene data show CDR1 as SGHVS and CDR2 as FQNEAQ. The V end was cut by 4 bases, the J end by 2 bases, with 9 bases between.

The chain couples TRBV28 to TRBJ1-5; D is uncertain. Germline CDR1 is MDHEN and CDR2 is SYDVKM. V dropped 5 bases and J dropped 0 bases, with 11 bases sitting between them. This CDR3 is built from 15 residues. The CDR3 sequence: CASSTTENSNQPQHF. Written as DNA, the CDR3 is TGTGCCAGCAGTACAACAGAAAATAGCAATCAGCCCCAGCATTTT.

With regard to this clonotype: One junction end disagrees with the germline gene, perhaps due to a read error. The V and J genes are TRBV7-8 and TRBJ2-7; 9 nucleotides align to TRBD1. This CDR3 region has 14 residues. Germline lookup yields CDR1 SGHVS and CDR2 FQNEAQ. CDR3 amino acids: CVSSLGQGIYEQYF. CDR3 DNA: TGTGTCAGCAGCTTAGGACAGGGGATCTACGAGCAGTACTTC.

This clonotype was counted a few times. V is TRBV28 and J is TRBJ2-5; D perhaps matches TRBD2 (6 bases). Germline CDR1 and CDR2: MDHEN and SYDVKM. This CDR3 has 16 amino acids. V was cut by 3 bases and J by 5 bases, with 19 bases left in between. CDR3 nucleotide sequence: TGTGCCAGCAGTTTCCGGGAGTGGAGTGGAAGGGAGACCCAGTACTTC. Translation gives CASSFREWSGRETQYF.

In this sample, this clonotype turned up once. The chain uses TRBV29-1 and TRBJ2-1; 10 positions match TRBD2. With V trimmed by 1 base and J by 7 bases, 4 bases remained unmatched. This CDR3 region has 14 residues. CDR1 is SQVTM, CDR2 ANQGSEA, per germline. The chain's CDR3 is CSVEGSSGGNEQFF. The CDR3, as DNA: TGCAGCGTTGAAGGGTCTAGCGGGGGAAATGAGCAGTTCTTC.

The chain uses TRBV25-1 and TRBJ2-5; D not resolved. Trimming pared 5 bases from V and 1 base from J, leaving 20 bases between. This CDR3 is built from 17 residues. From germline, CDR1 is MGHDK and CDR2 SYGVNS. DNA for the CDR3: TGTGCCAGCAGTTTAGGTCGGACGGAGACGATCCAAGAGACCCAGTACTTC. As protein: CASSLGRTETIQETQYF.

This clonotype was counted between two and nine times. This chain links TRBV14 with TRBJ1-4, with TRBD1 as a possible D gene (5 bases). This CDR3 spans 17 amino acids. The ends were cut back, 1 base at V and 10 bases at J, with 22 bases in the middle. Germline V gene sequence: CDR1 SGHDN, CDR2 FVKESK. CDR3 DNA: TGTGCCAGCAGCCAAGGAGTAGACAGTTCCTATCGGGGAAAACTGTTTTTT. Translated: CASSQGVDSSYRGKLFF.

This clonotype was observed at least ten times. J is TRBJ2-5 and V is TRBV12-3 or TRBV12-4; D call uncertain. V was trimmed by 4 bases and J by 2 bases, leaving 11 bases between them. CDR3 length equals 14 residues. CDR3 sequence reads: CASSSWAEQETQYF. DNA of the CDR3: TGTGCCAGCAGTTCGTGGGCAGAACAAGAGACCCAGTACTTC.

This clonotype was counted between two and nine times. This sequence joins TRBV4-3 and TRBJ2-7; D gene uncertain. The germline V gene has CDR1 LGHNA and CDR2 YSLEER. V lost 0 bases and J lost 0, with 9 bases in between. The CDR3 is 15 residues long. CDR3 bases: TGCGCCAGCAGCCAAGATCGCGAAGTCTCCTACGAGCAGTACTTC. This translates into CASSQDREVSYEQYF.

The genes are TRBV20-1 and TRBJ2-7; no firm D call. This CDR3 is 11 amino acids long. Per the germline V gene, CDR1 is DFQATT and CDR2 is SNEGSKA (reference sequence). V dropped 3 bases and J dropped 3 bases, with 6 bases sitting between them. DNA of the CDR3: TGCAGTGCTAGGCTCGACTACGAGCAGTACTTC. Its protein is CSARLDYEQYF.

This chain connects TRBV7-2 to TRBJ1-3; TRBD1 might be the D (6 bases). Trimming took off 1 base at V and 3 bases at J, with 13 bases between the two ends. Germline V gene data show CDR1 as SGHTA and CDR2 as FQGNSA. This CDR3 is built from 16 residues. CDR3 in amino acids: CASSLVGGAGGNTIYF. CDR3 sequence (DNA): TGTGCCAGCAGCTTAGTCGGGGGGGCAGGTGGAAACACCATATATTTT.

This clonotype was counted ten times or more. The rearrangement uses TRBV2 and TRBJ2-3; D tentatively fits TRBD1 or TRBD2 (5 bases each). The germline V gene has CDR1 SNHLY and CDR2 FYNNEI. The CDR3 has 15 amino acids. V lost 6 bases to trimming and J lost 2 bases, with 15 bases between them. The CDR3 sequence: CASRTRDLITDTQYF. The CDR3 nucleotides read TGTGCCAGCAGAACCCGGGACCTGATCACAGATACGCAGTATTTT.

This clonotype came up many times. The gene calls are TRBV5-1 and TRBJ2-6; no clear D. The CDR3 length is 15 residues. Germline V CDR1 and CDR2: SGHRS, YFSETQ. Trimming pared 5 bases from V and 8 bases from J, leaving 17 bases between. The CDR3 DNA reads TGCGCCAGCAGAAAGGGCCTCGCGCTTACCAACGTCCTGACTTTC. This codes for CASRKGLALTNVLTF.

This clonotype has only a few counts. The chain recombines TRBV28 with TRBJ2-6; tentatively, D is TRBD2 (6 bases). The CDR3 runs to 19 residues. V was pared by 6 bases and J by 3 bases, with 24 bases between. Germline V CDR1 and CDR2: MDHEN, SYDVKM. The CDR3 nucleotides are TGTGCCAGCAGCCCCCCTTGGCGGGATGACCCATTTGGGGCCAACGTCCTGACTTTC. Translating gives CASSPPWRDDPFGANVLTF.

This clonotype was counted a few times. The chain has TRBV2 and TRBJ1-1; D might be TRBD1 (5 bases). V lost 3 bases to trimming and J lost 10 bases, with 15 bases between them. The CDR3 spans 13 residues. CDR1 and CDR2 from the germline V gene are SNHLY and FYNNEI. CDR3 protein: CASSDLDGQGAFF. The CDR3 nucleotides are TGTGCCAGCAGTGATTTGGATGGGCAGGGAGCTTTCTTT.